This T cell receptor beta chain comes out of a study of blood T cells in healthy people across ages. Study-level points and caveats: Researchers deemed the diversity estimates from one million T cells underestimates.

A second PCR, run for about 6 to 12 cycles, used a sample-barcoded 5' primer plus a J-beta primer mix. One entry per CDR3 protein, called by TCRdb with MiXCR from the 5' RACE reads. Of 1.5 million to 2 million distinct CDR3 sequences in the sample, about 50% are singletons; the top ten hold approximately 2.1%. Per sample, at least 6 micrograms of total RNA were extracted. The CDR3 is 16 residues long. The germline V gene has CDR1 SGHDT and CDR2 YYEEEE. A word on this clonotype: Its matching antigen is unknown.

V and J are TRBV5-6 and TRBJ2-1; the match to TRBD1 covers 7 bases. The closer fit of TRBJ2-7 to the DNA end suggests the J call may be wrong. Sequenced sample: blood. The receptor was derived from a woman in her forties in good health. CDR3 loop: CASTPSDRITYNEQYF. CDR3 DNA sequence: TGTGCCAGCACCCCCTCGGACAGGATTACTTACAATGAGCAGTACTTC.